The T cell receptor beta chain described here comes from a study of CD8 T cells in Susac syndrome. V lost 11 bases to trimming and J lost 0 bases, with 14 bases between them. In germline, CDR1 is ENHRY, CDR2 SYGVKD. This CDR3 is 14 amino acids long. RNA, at roughly 0.5 to 1 ug, was reverse transcribed with random hexamers. Amplification of TCR beta CDR3 used immunoSEQ multiplex PCR across 54 Vbeta and 13 Jbeta. A single record per CDR3 protein comes from TCRdb applying MiXCR to the immunoSEQ multiplex PCR reads. The table has some 68,000 distinct CDR3 sequences, around 93% seen once; the top ten hold roughly 0.15%.

The sequence was collected from a human donor with Susac syndrome. Sequencing was done on a sample of CD4+ T cells from PBMCs. This chain joins TRBV10-3 and TRBJ2-1, with D possibly matching TRBD2 (6 bases). CDR3 region: CAACRGSSYNEQFF. DNA of the CDR3: TGTGCCGCCTGCCGGGGGAGCTCCTACAATGAGCAGTTCTTC.